The 30 T cell receptor beta chains below were found in one sample sequenced in a study of OX40 agonist ivuxolimab in advanced cancers. Profiling relied on immunoSEQ multiplex PCR, and the TCRdb table lists in-frame clones only, not all of them. Among 80,000 to 100,000 clones, just over 90% were seen once, and the ten largest hold around 0.51%. The sample in question was CD4+ or CD8+ T cells sorted from blood, obtained in a trial of the OX40 agonist ivuxolimab. The source of these receptors is an adult with an advanced solid tumor such as melanoma, head and neck, liver or kidney cancer.

The chain carries TRBV7-3 and TRBJ1-2; D remains unclear. Trimming shortened V by 2 bases and J by 0 bases, and 10 bases separated the two germline ends. The CDR3 is made up of 15 amino acids. Looked up from germline, CDR1 is SGHTA and CDR2 is FQGTGA. CDR3: CASSLVGKSNYGYTF. The DNA for the CDR3 is TGTGCCAGCAGCTTAGTTGGCAAATCTAACTATGGCTACACCTTC. Complete variable domain (other parts from reference TRBV7-3 and TRBJ1-2): GAGVSQTPSNKVTEKGKYVELRCDPISGHTALYWYRQSLGQGPEFLIYFQGTGAADDSGLPNDRFFAVRPEGSVSTLKIQRTERGDSAVYLCASSLVGKSNYGYTFGSGTRLTVV.

This clone is a singleton in its sample. V gene TRBV7-2 combines with J gene TRBJ1-2, with TRBD1 matching 11 bases. CDR1 is SGHTA and CDR2 is FQGNSA in the germline V gene. V trimming: 4 bases; J trimming: 3 bases; junction bases outside the gene matches: 4. This CDR3 has 15 amino acids. CDR3 nucleotides: TGTGCCAGCAGCTCCTCGGGACAGGGGGACTATGGCTACACCTTC. Its protein is CASSSSGQGDYGYTF.

This chain connects TRBV7-9 to TRBJ1-2; 8 bases are a match to TRBD1. Germline CDR1 reads SEHNR; CDR2 reads FQNEAQ (reference sequence). V was clipped by 5 bases and J by 6 bases; unmatched bases: 14. The CDR3 extends over 16 amino acids. The CDR3 here is CASSQDWDGTGHGYTF. DNA of the CDR3: TGTGCCAGCAGCCAAGATTGGGATGGGACAGGCCATGGCTACACCTTC.

The CDR3 DNA reads as TGTGCCAGCTCACCCAGCATGAACACTGAAGCTTTCTTT. It translates to CASSPSMNTEAFF. The chain joins TRBV18 to TRBJ1-1; D unclear. Germline V gives CDR1 KGHSH, CDR2 LQKENI. The germline V and J ends were trimmed by 3 bases and 0 bases, with 5 bases remaining between them. This CDR3 has 13 amino acids. The full variable domain, rest sourced from reference TRBV18 and TRBJ1-1, is NAGVMQNPRHLVRRRGQEARLRCSPMKGHSHVYWYRQLPEEGLKFMVYLQKENIIDESGMPKERFSAEFPKEGPSILRIQQVVRGDSAAYFCASSPSMNTEAFFGQGTRLTVV.

The J gene is TRBJ2-7, the V gene TRBV6-5, with TRBD2 matching over 9 bases. The germline V gene encodes CDR1 MNHEY and CDR2 SVGAGI. This CDR3 comprises 15 residues. V gave up 6 bases and J gave up 0 bases; unmatched junction bases: 6. CDR3 protein: CASRISGRFSYEQYF. Written as DNA, the CDR3 is TGTGCCAGCAGGATCAGCGGGAGGTTCTCCTACGAGCAGTACTTC.

J is TRBJ1-4 and V is TRBV19; 11 nucleotides agree with TRBD1. Germline V gene data show CDR1 as LNHDA and CDR2 as SQIVND (reference sequence). Trimming at V came to 5 bases and at J to 10 bases, leaving 6 bases not matched to a gene. CDR3 length: 14 residues. CDR3 in amino acids: CASSRLGQGGKLFF. The CDR3 DNA sequence: TGTGCCAGTAGTCGCCTGGGACAGGGGGGAAAACTGTTTTTT.

The gene calls are TRBV30 and TRBJ1-1; D unresolved. Germline V gives CDR1 GTSNPN, CDR2 SVGIG (reference sequence). The germline V and J ends were trimmed by 3 bases and 5 bases, with 13 bases remaining between them. The CDR3 contains 13 residues. DNA of the CDR3: TGTGCCTGGAGAGTAGGGCTGGGTACTGAAGCTTTCTTT. Amino acid sequence: CAWRVGLGTEAFF.

The CDR3 reads CASSQDQGSYGYTF. CDR3 nucleotide sequence: TGCGCCAGCAGCCAAGATCAGGGCAGCTATGGCTACACCTTC. The chain joins TRBV4-1 to TRBJ1-2, with D maybe TRBD1 (5 bases). There are 14 residues in the CDR3. Germline V gives CDR1 MGHRA, CDR2 YSYEKL. Between the trimmed V and J ends, which lost 0 bases and 4 bases, there was a span of 9 bases.

V gene TRBV15 combines with J gene TRBJ2-3; tentative D call: TRBD2 (7 bases). This CDR3 has 14 residues. Germline CDR1 and CDR2: LNHNV and YYDKDF (reference sequence). Trimming left V 8 bases short and J 2 bases short, with 14 bases between. The CDR3 DNA is TGTGCCACCGGCGGGGGCTCCTTCACAGATACGCAGTATTTT. This encodes CATGGGSFTDTQYF.

This clone has only a few counts. The J gene is TRBJ1-2, the V gene TRBV6-1, with TRBD1 as a possible D gene (6 bases). The CDR3 sequence is 15 residues long. Looked up from germline, CDR1 is MNHNS and CDR2 is SASEGT. The V and J ends lost 0 bases and 4 bases respectively, with 12 bases between them. CDR3 nucleotide sequence: TGTGCCAGCAGTGAAGCGACAGGACGCTTCTATGGCTACACCTTC. Protein: CASSEATGRFYGYTF.

This clone has only a few counts. This sequence joins TRBV27 and TRBJ1-1, with no clear D. This CDR3 has 13 amino acids. Trimming left V 5 bases short and J 4 bases short, with 11 bases between. The germline V gene has CDR1 MNHEY and CDR2 SMNVEV (reference sequence). This CDR3 is CASSRVGGTEAFF. The CDR3 nucleotides are TGTGCCAGCAGTCGAGTGGGTGGCACTGAAGCTTTCTTT.

This chain uses TRBV6-6 with TRBJ2-7; 10 positions match TRBD1. In germline, CDR1 is MNHNY, CDR2 SVGAGI (reference sequence). V was clipped by 8 bases and J by 5 bases; unmatched bases: 9. The CDR3 spans 14 residues. The CDR3 nucleotides are TGTGCCAGCCTACCGGGACAGGGGATCCACGAGCAGTACTTC. Amino acid sequence: CASLPGQGIHEQYF.

The chain has TRBV27 and TRBJ1-6; unclear D gene. V was pared by 2 bases and J by 13 bases, with 18 bases between. The CDR3 runs 15 residues. Germline V CDR1 and CDR2: MNHEY, SMNVEV (reference sequence). Here the CDR3 reads CASSLVAGASRPLHF. Here the CDR3 DNA reads TGTGCCAGCAGTTTAGTGGCAGGAGCCTCTCGGCCCCTCCACTTT.

The chain combines TRBV14 with TRBJ2-5; weak D call: TRBD1 (6 bases). With 6 bases removed from V and 5 bases from J, the gap between germline ends came to 13 bases. Per the germline V gene, CDR1 is SGHDN and CDR2 is FVKESK. The CDR3 extends over 13 amino acids. The CDR3 DNA reads as TGTGCCAGCAGTCAGGGGTTTCCGGAGACCCAGTACTTC. Protein sequence: CASSQGFPETQYF. The full variable domain, its missing parts supplied by reference TRBV14 and TRBJ2-5, is EAGVTQFPSHSVIEKGQTVTLRCDPISGHDNLYWYRRVMGKEIKFLLHFVKESKQDESGMPNNRFLAERTGGTYSTLKVQPAELEDSGVYFCASSQGFPETQYFGPGTRLLVL.

This clone was observed once. The V call is TRBV15, the J call TRBJ2-5, with D possibly TRBD2 on 6 matching bases. This CDR3 has 20 residues. Germline V CDR1 and CDR2: LNHNV, YYDKDF (reference sequence). The ends were cut back, 3 bases at V and 7 bases at J, with 33 bases in the middle. DNA for the CDR3: TGTGCCACCAGCAGGGGGGGAATTGGCTGGGGATGGACTGGTTGGGGGACCCAGTACTTC. Protein sequence: CATSRGGIGWGWTGWGTQYF.

The chain couples TRBV5-4 to TRBJ1-2; 7 bases are a match to TRBD1. Unmatched junction bases numbered 9, after V lost 2 bases and J lost 8 bases. The CDR3 covers 14 residues. CDR1 and CDR2 (germline): SGHNT, YYREEE (reference sequence). The DNA of the CDR3 is TGTGCCAGCAGCTTTGGGAAAACAGGGGCCGGCTACACCTTC. As protein: CASSFGKTGAGYTF.

The chain links TRBV12-5 to TRBJ2-2, with D unclear. The germline V gene has CDR1 LGHNT and CDR2 FRNRAP. This CDR3 has 15 amino acids. Trimming removed 7 bases from V and 5 bases from J, with 17 bases in between. CDR3 in DNA: TGTGCTAGTGAAAAGGCGGCTTTTGGAACCGGGGAGCTGTTTTTT. Translation: CASEKAAFGTGELFF.

This sequence joins TRBV7-9 and TRBJ2-1; 13 bases align to TRBD2. Germline-derived CDR1 and CDR2 are SEHNR and FQNEAQ (reference sequence). V shed 4 bases and J 7 bases; nucleotides not matched to a gene: 10. The CDR3 consists of 17 residues. Here the CDR3 DNA reads TGTGCCAGCAGCTCCCCCGGGGGACTAGCGGGACTAAATGAGCAGTTCTTC. Residues: CASSSPGGLAGLNEQFF.

This chain joins TRBV7-9 and TRBJ2-7; D call uncertain. The CDR3 is made up of 14 amino acids. Germline CDR1 is SEHNR and CDR2 is FQNEAQ (reference sequence). The V end lost 0 bases, the J end lost 0 bases, and 6 bases lay between the germline ends. CDR3 in amino acids: CASSLAADSYEQYF. DNA of the CDR3: TGTGCCAGCAGCTTAGCGGCAGACTCCTACGAGCAGTACTTC.

The J gene is TRBJ2-3, the V gene TRBV6-6; D not resolved. Germline V gene lookup returns CDR1 MNHNY and CDR2 SVGAGI (reference sequence). The V end was cut by 3 bases, the J end by 2 bases, with 12 bases between. The CDR3 runs to 15 residues. The chain's CDR3 is CASSYLARSTDTQYF. As DNA, the CDR3 is TGTGCCAGCAGTTATTTGGCGCGGTCCACAGATACGCAGTATTTT.

The chain uses TRBV7-2 and TRBJ1-1, with no clear D. Germline V lookup: CDR1 SGHTA, CDR2 FQGNSA. V lost 1 base and J lost 4, with 7 bases in between. CDR3 length: 13 residues. CDR3 in DNA: TGTGCCAGCAGCTTAGGGGGTTCCACTGAAGCTTTCTTT. Translated, it gives CASSLGGSTEAFF.

The chain recombines TRBV11-2 with TRBJ2-7; D is ambiguous. The length of the CDR3 is 14 residues. Germline V CDR1 and CDR2: SGHAT, FQNNGV. Trimming shortened V by 0 bases and J by 3 bases, and 9 bases separated the two germline ends. The CDR3 is CASSLDVAFYEQYF. DNA of the CDR3: TGTGCCAGCAGCTTAGATGTGGCTTTCTACGAGCAGTACTTC.

The rearrangement joins TRBV2 to TRBJ2-1, with D hard to call. Germline CDR1 reads SNHLY; CDR2 reads FYNNEI. Trimming removed 2 bases from V and 0 bases from J, with 8 bases in between. The CDR3 has 15 residues. The CDR3 spells CASSELESSYNEQFF. The CDR3 DNA reads TGTGCCAGCAGTGAACTGGAGAGCTCCTACAATGAGCAGTTCTTC.

This clone came up once. The chain uses TRBV5-6 and TRBJ2-5; D gene unclear. CDR3 length equals 16 residues. Looked up from germline, CDR1 is SGHDT and CDR2 is YYEEEE. Trimming stripped 3 bases from V and 7 bases from J, with 22 bases between. CDR3 loop: CASSYTTQHEGSTQYF. CDR3 sequence (DNA): TGTGCCAGCAGCTATACTACACAGCACGAAGGGTCGACCCAGTACTTC. The full variable domain, in which reference TRBV5-6 and TRBJ2-5 provide the parts outside the CDR3, is DAGVTQSPTHLIKTRGQQVTLRCSPKSGHDTVSWYQQALGQGPQFIFQYYEEEERQRGNFPDRFSGHQFPNYSSELNVNALLLGDSALYLCASSYTTQHEGSTQYFGPGTRLLVL.

This chain uses TRBV20-1 with TRBJ2-1, with 12 bases fitting TRBD2. In germline, CDR1 is DFQATT, CDR2 SNEGSKA (reference sequence). CDR3 length: 11 amino acids. The V gene end was trimmed by 4 bases and the J gene end by 12 bases; junction bases not matched to a gene: 1. The DNA for the CDR3 is TGCAGTGCTATACTAGCGGGAGGGCAGTTCTTC. Encoded protein: CSAILAGGQFF.

The rearrangement links TRBV18 to TRBJ1-4; no definite D call. Germline V lookup: CDR1 KGHSH, CDR2 LQKENI. V was trimmed by 1 base and J by 8 bases, leaving 8 bases between them. CDR3 length: 13 residues. The CDR3 bases are TGTGCCAGCTCACCACAGTCGGTGGAAAAACTGTTTTTT. Translated: CASSPQSVEKLFF.

The rearrangement links TRBV19 to TRBJ1-5; 8 positions match TRBD1. V lost 4 bases to trimming and J lost 7 bases; unmatched junction nucleotides: 6. Germline V gene data show CDR1 as LNHDA and CDR2 as SQIVND (reference sequence). This CDR3 is 14 amino acids long. The CDR3 spells CASSKTGGHQPQHF. CDR3 coding DNA: TGTGCCAGTAGTAAAACAGGGGGTCACCAGCCCCAGCATTTT.

This rearrangement joins TRBV27 to TRBJ1-1, with 9 bases that match TRBD1. J lost 1 base, V lost 6 bases, and 6 bases had no gene match. The CDR3 covers 15 residues. Germline assignment: CDR1 MNHEY and CDR2 SMNVEV (reference sequence). The chain's CDR3 is CASSLGDRENTEAFF. The CDR3 region has the DNA TGTGCCAGCAGCCTGGGGGACAGGGAGAACACTGAAGCTTTCTTT.

The gene calls are TRBV19 and TRBJ2-4; D is ambiguous. The CDR3 extends over 19 amino acids. In germline, CDR1 is LNHDA, CDR2 SQIVND (reference sequence). Trimming left V 4 bases short and J 0 bases short, with 22 bases between. Here the CDR3 reads CASSKDRRVAELAKNIQYF. DNA of the CDR3: TGTGCCAGTAGTAAGGACCGTCGGGTGGCGGAACTAGCCAAAAACATTCAGTACTTC.

This chain joins TRBV6-5 and TRBJ2-5; D is unclear. V was cut by 5 bases and J by 0 bases, with 7 bases left in between. CDR3 size: 13 residues. CDR1 and CDR2 (germline): MNHEY, SVGAGI. Here the CDR3 DNA reads TGTGCCAGCAGTCAAAGGGACCAAGAGACCCAGTACTTC. Its translation is CASSQRDQETQYF.